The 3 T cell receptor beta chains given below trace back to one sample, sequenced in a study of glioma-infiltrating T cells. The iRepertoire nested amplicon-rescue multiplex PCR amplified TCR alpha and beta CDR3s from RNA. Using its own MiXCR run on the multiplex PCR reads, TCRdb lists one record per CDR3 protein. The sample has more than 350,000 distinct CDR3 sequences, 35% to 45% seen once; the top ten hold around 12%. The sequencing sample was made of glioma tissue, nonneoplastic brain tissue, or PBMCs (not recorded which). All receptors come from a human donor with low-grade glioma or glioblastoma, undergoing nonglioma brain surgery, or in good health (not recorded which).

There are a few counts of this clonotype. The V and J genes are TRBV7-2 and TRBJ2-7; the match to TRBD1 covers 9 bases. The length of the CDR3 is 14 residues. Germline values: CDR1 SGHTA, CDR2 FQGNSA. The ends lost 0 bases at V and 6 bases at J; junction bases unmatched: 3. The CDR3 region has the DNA TGTGCCAGCAGCTTAGCCGGGACAGGGAGCGAGCAGTACTTC. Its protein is CASSLAGTGSEQYF.

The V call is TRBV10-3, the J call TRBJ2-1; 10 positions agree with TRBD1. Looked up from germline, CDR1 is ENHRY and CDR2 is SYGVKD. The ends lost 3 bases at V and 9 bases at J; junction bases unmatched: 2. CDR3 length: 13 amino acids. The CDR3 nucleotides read TGTGCCATCAGTGATGGGACAGGGGTTGAGCAGTTCTTC. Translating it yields CAISDGTGVEQFF.

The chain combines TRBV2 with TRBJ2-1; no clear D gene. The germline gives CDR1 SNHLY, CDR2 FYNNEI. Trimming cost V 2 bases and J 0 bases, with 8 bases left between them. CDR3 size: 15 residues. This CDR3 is CASSETARSYNEQFF. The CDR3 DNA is TGTGCCAGCAGTGAAACAGCCCGCTCCTACAATGAGCAGTTCTTC.